This TCR beta chain was identified in a study of shared clonotypes between healthy human individuals. Study-wide background: CD8 memory received one plate per donor, CD8 naive two, CD4 memory three and CD4 naive three. Study-level findings and limits: Approximately 4.5% was the fraction of naive CD4 clonotypes found shared across a few donors.

The data were produced by immunoSEQ multiplex PCR, yet TCRdb's version contains in-frame clones alone and is incomplete. The sample contains under 2.5 million clones, around 92% of which appear only once. CDR1 and CDR2 (germline): KGHSH, LQKENI. The CDR3 extends over 13 amino acids. The trim removed 6 bases at V and 6 bases at J, leaving 7 bases unmatched. Notes on this clone: The antigen is not known.

The specimen was naive CD4+ T cells from PBMCs. Described subset: CD45RA+ positively selected. The chain is built from TRBV18 and TRBJ1-1; 7 bases match TRBD1. The sequence derives from a young man in good health. Some clones in this sample may be carry-over from other donors' samples. CDR3 protein: CASSLDREAEAFF. In nucleotides, the CDR3 is TGTGCCAGCTCCCTAGACAGGGAAGCTGAAGCTTTCTTT.